Sequencing of this T cell receptor (beta chain) was carried out in a study of beta chain features in type 1 diabetes. Every isolated RNA sample was fully reverse transcribed, so sequencing captured expressed TCRB transcripts. Samples drawn from stem cell-like memory T cells averaged around 1 million reads. Generated by immunoSEQ multiplex PCR, the TCRdb table keeps only in-frame clones and is missing some. The sample records approximately 40,000 clones, around 50% being singletons. Every single donor gave one heparinised blood draw, and these averaged roughly 120 mL. CDR3 length: 16 residues. Trimming shortened V by 0 bases and J by 3 bases, and 12 bases separated the two germline ends. From germline, CDR1 is KGHSH and CDR2 LQKENI.

The genes are TRBV18 and TRBJ2-1; a weak D match, TRBD2 (5 bases). Sequenced input: stem cell memory CD4+ T cells from blood. The clonotype comes from a woman aged 25 to 39 in good health. The CDR3 DNA follows: TGTGCCAGCTCACCACCCGGGAACAGTAACTACAATGAGCAGTTCTTC. Protein: CASSPPGNSNYNEQFF.